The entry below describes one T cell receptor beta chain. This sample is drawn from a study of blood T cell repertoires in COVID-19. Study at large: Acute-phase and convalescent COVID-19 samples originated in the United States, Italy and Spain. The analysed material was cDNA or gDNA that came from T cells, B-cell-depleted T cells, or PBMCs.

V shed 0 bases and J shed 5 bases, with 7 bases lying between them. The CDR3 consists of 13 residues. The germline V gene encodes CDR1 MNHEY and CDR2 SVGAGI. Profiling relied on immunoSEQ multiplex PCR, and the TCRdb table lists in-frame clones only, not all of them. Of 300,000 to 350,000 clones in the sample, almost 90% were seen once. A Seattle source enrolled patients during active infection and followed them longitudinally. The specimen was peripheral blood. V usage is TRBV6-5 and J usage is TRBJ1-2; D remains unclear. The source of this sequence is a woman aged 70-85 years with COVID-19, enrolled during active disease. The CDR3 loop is CASSYSTVYGYTF. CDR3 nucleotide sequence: TGTGCCAGCAGTTACTCTACGGTTTATGGCTACACCTTC.